The 20 T cell receptor beta chains reported below all come from one sample, sequenced in a study of T-cell memory formation after mild COVID-19. TCRdb re-called the 5' RACE reads through MiXCR, storing one row per CDR3 protein. The sample holds hundreds of thousands of distinct CDR3 sequences; roughly an eighth are singletons and the top ten take 22%. Sequencing was performed on PBMCs or a T cell subset sorted from them (not recorded which). The receptors were gathered from a man between 18 and 35 years old who had mild COVID-19 (a few samples of this study predate the infection). Cell type and time point are not known.

The rearrangement uses TRBV20-1 and TRBJ1-2; D is ambiguous. Germline CDR1 reads DFQATT; CDR2 reads SNEGSKA (reference sequence). The CDR3 contains 10 residues. V dropped 6 bases and J dropped 3 bases, with 5 bases sitting between them. The DNA of the CDR3 is TGCAGTGCCTCTTACTATGGCTACACCTTC. Amino acid sequence: CSASYYGYTF.

The V gene is TRBV5-1, the J gene TRBJ2-5; a possible D gene is TRBD2 (5 bases). V lost 3 bases, J lost 5 bases, and 11 bases lay in between. The CDR3 is 13 residues long. Germline CDR1 is SGHRS and CDR2 is YFSETQ. Written as DNA, the CDR3 is TGCGCCAGCAGCTCTGAAGCGGCGGAGACCCAGTACTTC. This translates into CASSSEAAETQYF.

This clonotype was counted only a few times. The CDR3 loop reads CASSLMGPGTGELFF. The CDR3 nucleotides are TGTGCCAGCAGTTTAATGGGTCCCGGCACCGGGGAGCTGTTTTTT. The chain joins TRBV27 to TRBJ2-2, with D uncertain. Germline CDR1 is MNHEY and CDR2 is SMNVEV (reference sequence). V lost 2 bases, J lost 4 bases, and 11 bases lay in between. This CDR3 is 15 amino acids long.

The sample holds a few counts of this clonotype. A read error may account for a junction end that differs from germline. This rearrangement joins TRBV7-3 to TRBJ1-6, with D possibly TRBD1 on 6 matching bases. This CDR3 has 14 residues. Germline V CDR1 and CDR2: SGHTA, FQGTGA. This chain's CDR3 is CASSSANTGQRFCF. CDR3 coding DNA: TGTGCCAGCAGCTCTGCCAATACGGGACAACGGTTCTGTTTT.

The chain is built from TRBV5-6 and TRBJ2-7; 8 bases map to TRBD1. The CDR3 has 15 residues. J gave up 1 base and V 4 bases, and 7 bases lay outside the gene matches. Germline CDR1 is SGHDT and CDR2 is YYEEEE. The DNA of the CDR3 is TGTGCCAGCAGCACCGACAGGGGACCTTCCTACGAGCAGTACGTC. Its translation: CASSTDRGPSYEQYV.

This clonotype has more than one count but fewer than ten. This chain joins TRBV5-1 and TRBJ2-2, with a weak D call TRBD2 (5 bases). The CDR3 has 16 residues. Trimming cost V 3 bases and J 6 bases, with 18 bases left between them. Germline V gene lookup returns CDR1 SGHRS and CDR2 YFSETQ. The CDR3 DNA reads TGCGCCAGCAGCTGGGGTCTGGGAGTGTTTCCCGGGGAGCTGTTTTTT. It encodes CASSWGLGVFPGELFF.

There are a few counts of this clonotype. The chain employs TRBV5-5 and TRBJ2-2, with D uncertain. The CDR3 length is 13 residues. Trimming shortened V by 6 bases and J by 3 bases, and 9 bases separated the two germline ends. The germline CDR1 and CDR2 sequences are SGHKS and YYEKEE (reference sequence). CDR3 amino acids: CASTPQYTGELFF. CDR3 sequence (DNA): TGTGCCAGCACCCCTCAGTACACCGGGGAGCTGTTTTTT.

The chain combines TRBV7-9 with TRBJ2-2; D not certain. CDR1 SEHNR and CDR2 FQNEAQ come from the germline V gene (reference sequence). The CDR3 has 18 residues. Trimming pared 3 bases from V and 0 bases from J, leaving 17 bases between. The CDR3, as DNA: TGTGCCAGCAGCTTGTCCTACAGCCGAGTCGCGAACACCGGGGAGCTGTTTTTT. Protein product: CASSLSYSRVANTGELFF.

The CDR3 sequence: CAWSPNPRTYEQYF. CDR3 DNA sequence: TGTGCCTGGAGTCCGAACCCCAGGACCTACGAGCAGTACTTC. V and J are TRBV30 and TRBJ2-7; no firm D call. The CDR3 spans 14 residues. V shed 2 bases and J shed 2 bases, with 13 bases lying between them. The germline gives CDR1 GTSNPN, CDR2 SVGIG (reference sequence).

This clonotype was seen a handful of times. The rearrangement uses TRBV20-1 and TRBJ1-3; no clear D gene. This CDR3 is 13 amino acids long. Germline V gene lookup returns CDR1 DFQATT and CDR2 SNEGSKA (reference sequence). V gave up 2 bases and J gave up 4 bases, with 9 bases separating them. The CDR3 sequence: CSARTRMGNTIYF. In DNA form, the CDR3 reads TGCAGTGCTAGAACCCGGATGGGAAACACCATATATTTT.

The chain links TRBV6-2 or TRBV6-3 to TRBJ1-5; D might be TRBD1 (6 bases). Trimming took 0 bases from V and 5 from J, leaving 11 bases between them. CDR1 is MNHEY and CDR2 is SVGEGT in the germline V gene. This CDR3 has 15 amino acids. CDR3: CASSYSKGGYQPQHF. Here the CDR3 DNA reads TGTGCCAGCAGTTACTCAAAGGGGGGCTATCAGCCCCAGCATTTT.

V and J are TRBV6-5 and TRBJ1-2; 9 nucleotides align to TRBD1. V lost 2 bases to trimming and J lost 14 bases; unmatched junction nucleotides: 15. Germline V gene sequence: CDR1 MNHEY, CDR2 SVGAGI. The CDR3 consists of 15 residues. This CDR3 is CASSYRPTGGSGRTF. For the CDR3, the DNA is TGTGCCAGCAGTTACCGACCAACAGGGGGCTCCGGGCGGACCTTC.

V gene TRBV6-5 combines with J gene TRBJ2-5; 7 bases match TRBD2. Germline V gene data show CDR1 as MNHEY and CDR2 as SVGAGI. Unmatched junction bases numbered 17, after V lost 5 bases and J lost 2 bases. This CDR3 is 18 amino acids long. CDR3 protein: CASSPKLRVAGPQETQYF. DNA of the CDR3: TGTGCCAGCAGTCCCAAATTGAGGGTAGCGGGCCCTCAAGAGACCCAGTACTTC.

This clonotype showed up many times. This chain links TRBV7-9 with TRBJ1-1; D is unresolved. This CDR3 contains 12 residues. The germline V and J ends were trimmed by 8 bases and 4 bases, with 11 bases remaining between them. The germline gives CDR1 SEHNR, CDR2 FQNEAQ (reference sequence). CDR3 residues: CASDLGSTEAFF. Written as DNA, the CDR3 is TGTGCCAGCGACCTAGGGAGCACTGAAGCTTTCTTT.

The sample holds a few counts of this clonotype. The V gene is TRBV20-1, the J gene TRBJ2-1, with a weak D call TRBD1 (5 bases). This CDR3 has 10 amino acids. The V and J ends lost 5 bases and 10 bases respectively, with 9 bases between them. The germline V gene encodes CDR1 DFQATT and CDR2 SNEGSKA (reference sequence). CDR3 in DNA: TGCAGTGCTGGGGCGGAGGAGCAGTTCTTC. Protein product: CSAGAEEQFF.

The chain employs TRBV27 and TRBJ2-1, with 11 positions matching TRBD2. There are 16 residues in the CDR3. J was trimmed by 6 bases and V by 2 bases; bases with no gene match: 6. Germline CDR1 and CDR2: MNHEY and SMNVEV (reference sequence). In DNA, the CDR3 is TGTGCCAGCAGTTTACGGCCTAGCGGGGGGCTCAATGAGCAGTTCTTC. Its protein is CASSLRPSGGLNEQFF.

This clonotype was seen ten or more times. This chain connects TRBV7-9 to TRBJ2-3; perhaps TRBD2 as D (7 bases). V was cut by 1 base and J by 6 bases, with 20 bases left in between. Germline loops: CDR1 SEHNR, CDR2 FQNEAQ (reference sequence). The CDR3 has 17 residues. CDR3 DNA: TGTGCCAGCAGCTTAGAAATTGCGGGGGCCAAACATGATACGCAGTATTTT. This codes for CASSLEIAGAKHDTQYF. Full variable domain (remainder filled in from reference TRBV7-9 and TRBJ2-3): DTGVSQNPRHKITKRGQNVTFRCDPISEHNRLYWYRQTLGQGPEFLTYFQNEAQLEKSRLLSDRFSAERPKGSFSTLEIQRTEQGDSAMYLCASSLEIAGAKHDTQYFGPGTRLTVL.

This clonotype came up a few times. The chain couples TRBV6-5 to TRBJ2-5; 14 nucleotides match TRBD2. Trimming removed 6 bases from V and 5 bases from J; junction bases left unmatched: 8. The CDR3 spans 16 residues. The germline V gene has CDR1 MNHEY and CDR2 SVGAGI. In DNA, the CDR3 is TGTGCCAGCAGGCCCGGACTAGCGGGGGGCTCGGAGACCCAGTACTTC. Its protein is CASRPGLAGGSETQYF.

This clonotype was counted at least ten times. A read error may produce the germline difference seen at one junction end. CDR3 loop: CASSYWQGRGDTQYF. The CDR3 region has the DNA TGTGCCAGCAGCTACTGGCAGGGGAGAGGGGATACGCAGTATTTT. The V and J genes are TRBV6-5 and TRBJ2-3; perhaps TRBD1 as D (6 bases). The CDR3 is made up of 15 amino acids. CDR1 is MNHEY, CDR2 SVGAGI, per germline.

This clonotype was counted between two and nine times. One end of the junction does not line up with germline, which may come from a read error. This CDR3 is CASSHLILDGTAKYGYTF. The DNA of the CDR3 is TGCGCCAGCAGCCACTTGATCTTAGACGGGACAGCTAAGTATGGCTACACCTTC. The V call is TRBV4-1, the J call TRBJ1-2; 7 bases align to TRBD1. Germline values: CDR1 MGHRA, CDR2 YSYEKL. The CDR3 length is 18 residues.